The 26 T cell receptor beta chains in this list originate from one sample, sequenced in a study of glioma-infiltrating T cells (dated by TCRdb to about 2016). TCRdb lists the instrument as Illumina MiSeq. The iRepertoire nested amplicon-rescue multiplex PCR (arm-PCR) platform was used to amplify TCR alpha and beta CDR3 regions from RNA. The raw public reads went through TCRdb reprocessing: fastp at Q25, MiXCR clone calling, in-frame beta chains kept. Entries that share a CDR3 protein sequence are merged under the most common genes and DNA. The sample table holds approximately 120,000 distinct CDR3 sequences, of which 20% to 25% were seen once. Nearly 15% of the sample belongs to the ten largest clones. Sequencing was done on a sample of glioma tissue, nonneoplastic brain tissue, or PBMCs (not recorded which). These receptors were collected from a human donor with low-grade glioma or glioblastoma, undergoing nonglioma brain surgery, or in good health (not recorded which).

The rearrangement uses TRBV4-1 and TRBJ2-3, with 15 bases aligning to TRBD2. The V gene's germline CDR1 is MGHRA and CDR2 YSYEKL. There are 20 residues in the CDR3. The J segment lost 3 bases and the V segment lost 1 base, leaving 11 bases of the junction unmatched. The CDR3, as DNA: TGCGCCAGCAGCCAAGGGAGGGGACTAGCGGGAGGCTTAAAAACAGATACGCAGTATTTT. Its protein is CASSQGRGLAGGLKTDTQYF.

This clonotype was seen at least ten times. J is TRBJ1-2 and V is TRBV6-2 or TRBV6-3; 7 bases line up with TRBD1. Germline assignment: CDR1 MNHEY and CDR2 SVGEGT. The CDR3 sequence is 13 residues long. Germline trimming cut 4 bases from V and 5 bases from J; bases unmatched to any gene: 4. The CDR3 coding sequence is TGTGCCAGCAGTTTCAGGGGGATATATGGCTACACCTTC. This translates into CASSFRGIYGYTF.

The table lists this clonotype with many counts. A clone one base away is much larger, so this may be a read error. The rearrangement joins TRBV6-2 or TRBV6-3 to TRBJ2-7, with 7 positions matching TRBD1. CDR1 is MNHEY and CDR2 is SVGEGT in the germline V gene. The CDR3 totals 14 residues. With V trimmed by 7 bases and J by 3 bases, 9 bases remained unmatched. For the CDR3, the DNA is TGTGCCAGCACAGCACAGGGGAATCGCTACGAGCAGTACTTC. Translating it yields CASTAQGNRYEQYF.

The sample holds a few counts of this clonotype. A read error is possible here, since a much larger clone lies one base away. The genes are TRBV4-3 and TRBJ2-7; D is perhaps TRBD2 (6 bases). Germline-derived CDR1 and CDR2 are LGHNA and YSLEER. The length of the CDR3 is 17 residues. The V gene lost 1 base and the J gene lost 1 base, with 17 bases spanning the gap. CDR3: CASSQASLSGASYEQYF. CDR3 DNA sequence: TGCGCCAGCAGCCAAGCATCCTTGTCGGGAGCGTCCTACGAGCAGTACTTC.

This clonotype appeared a few times. The CDR3 here is CSVEPVPGGEQYF. CDR3 coding DNA: TGCAGCGTCGAACCGGTCCCTGGCGGCGAGCAGTACTTC. The genes are TRBV29-1 and TRBJ2-7; D is unresolved. The germline CDR1 and CDR2 sequences are SQVTM and ANQGSEA. CDR3 size: 13 residues. The ends were cut back, 6 bases at V and 6 bases at J, with 18 bases in the middle.

This clonotype was recorded at least ten times. The chain employs TRBV18 and TRBJ2-7; 10 nucleotides line up with TRBD2. The length of the CDR3 is 16 residues. The germline gives CDR1 KGHSH, CDR2 LQKENI. V shed 0 bases, J shed 3 bases, and the junction held 5 bases outside the gene matches. CDR3: CASSPPVAGGFYEQYF. CDR3 coding DNA: TGTGCCAGCTCACCACCTGTAGCGGGAGGTTTCTACGAGCAGTACTTC.

In this sample, this clonotype turned up many times. This chain uses TRBV4-1 with TRBJ1-1; a possible D gene is TRBD1 (5 bases). Deletions cut 0 bases from V and 1 base from J, with 18 bases between. The CDR3 runs 18 residues. Germline assignment: CDR1 MGHRA and CDR2 YSYEKL. The CDR3 coding sequence is TGCGCCAGCAGCCAAGATACCGGCCCGGGACCTCAGAACACTGAAGCTTTCTTT. Translation: CASSQDTGPGPQNTEAFF.

This chain links TRBV30 with TRBJ1-1, with no clear D. Germline CDR1 and CDR2: GTSNPN and SVGIG (reference sequence). The CDR3 runs to 13 residues. The V end lost 1 base, the J end lost 4 bases, and 10 bases lay between the germline ends. CDR3 in amino acids: CAWSAESVTEAFF. DNA for the CDR3: TGTGCCTGGAGTGCCGAGTCCGTCACTGAAGCTTTCTTT.

Concerning this clonotype itself: At one end, the junction sequence differs from germline, possibly due to a read error. This rearrangement joins TRBV28 to TRBJ2-7, with D tentatively TRBD2 (6 bases). CDR3 length equals 17 residues. CDR1 MDHEN and CDR2 SYDVKM come from the germline V gene. The CDR3 DNA follows: TGTGCCAGAAGTTCCCCATTTTCGAGCGGGTTTTCCTACGAGCAGTACTTC. Its translation: CARSSPFSSGFSYEQYF.

The table lists this clonotype with many counts. The chain uses TRBV7-9 and TRBJ2-7, with 9 bases lining up with TRBD2. From germline, CDR1 is SEHNR and CDR2 FQNEAQ (reference sequence). This CDR3 spans 14 amino acids. With V trimmed by 4 bases and J by 2 bases, 3 bases remained unmatched. CDR3 region: CASSSTSGTYEQYF. In DNA, the CDR3 is TGTGCCAGCAGCTCGACTAGCGGAACCTACGAGCAGTACTTC.

This clonotype was found a few times. The chain uses TRBV2 and TRBJ2-1, with D possibly being TRBD1 or TRBD2 (6 bases each). The CDR3 sequence is 15 residues long. CDR1 and CDR2 from the germline V gene are SNHLY and FYNNEI. V was clipped by 7 bases and J by 5 bases, with 18 bases between them. The DNA for the CDR3 is TGTGCCAGCATCCGCTTCGGGGGCTCAAACAATGAGCAGTTCTTC. Its protein product is CASIRFGGSNNEQFF.

This clonotype was seen at least ten times. The chain carries TRBV12-3 or TRBV12-4 and TRBJ1-5, with unresolved D. This CDR3 contains 12 residues. Deletions cut 5 bases from V and 4 bases from J, with 6 bases between. The CDR3 DNA sequence: TGTGCCAGCAGTGACGGGAATCAGCCCCAGCATTTT. Encoded protein: CASSDGNQPQHF.

This clonotype was found many times. This chain connects TRBV4-3 to TRBJ1-3; D gene uncertain. Trimming removed 1 base from V and 1 base from J, with 5 bases in between. Germline CDR1 reads LGHNA; CDR2 reads YSLEER. This CDR3 region has 14 residues. The CDR3 is CASSQGLSGNTIYF. As DNA, the CDR3 is TGCGCCAGCAGCCAAGGCCTTTCTGGAAACACCATATATTTT.

There are many counts of this clonotype. The chain carries TRBV18 and TRBJ1-2, with D unresolved. CDR3 length: 12 residues. Trimming shortened V by 3 bases and J by 8 bases, and 10 bases separated the two germline ends. The germline V gene encodes CDR1 KGHSH and CDR2 LQKENI. The CDR3 nucleotides read TGTGCCAGCTCACCGGAGGGAGGCGGCTACACCTTC. Its translation is CASSPEGGGYTF.

This clonotype was counted at least ten times. The chain uses TRBV2 and TRBJ2-2; 7 positions match TRBD2. J lost 5 bases, V lost 7 bases, and 7 bases had no gene match. The CDR3 runs to 14 residues. Germline loops: CDR1 SNHLY, CDR2 FYNNEI. The CDR3 region is CASTVTSLTGELFF. In nucleotides, the CDR3 is TGTGCCAGCACCGTGACTAGCTTAACCGGGGAGCTGTTTTTT.

In its sample, this clonotype was seen many times. The chain carries TRBV3-1 and TRBJ1-6, with unresolved D. The CDR3 is made up of 15 amino acids. Germline V gives CDR1 LGHDT, CDR2 YNNKEL (reference sequence). The V and J ends lost 3 bases and 3 bases respectively, with 9 bases between them. This CDR3 reads CASSHQLDYNSPLHF. CDR3 DNA sequence: TGTGCCAGCAGCCATCAACTGGACTATAATTCACCCCTCCACTTT.

This clonotype was detected many times. The chain recombines TRBV27 with TRBJ1-5; D is unresolved. The germline V and J ends were trimmed by 4 bases and 4 bases, with 8 bases remaining between them. The CDR3 runs 13 residues. CDR1 and CDR2 from the germline V gene are MNHEY and SMNVEV (reference sequence). This CDR3 is CASSWAGNQPQHF. CDR3 DNA: TGTGCCAGCAGTTGGGCGGGAAATCAGCCCCAGCATTTT.

This clonotype was counted at least ten times. The J gene is TRBJ2-2, the V gene TRBV12-3 or TRBV12-4; D gene ambiguous. This CDR3 has 13 residues. Trimming pared 6 bases from V and 7 bases from J, leaving 12 bases between. The CDR3 DNA reads as TGTGCCAGCAGCATGATGAGAAGCGGGGAGCTGTTTTTT. It codes for CASSMMRSGELFF.

This clonotype came up many times. J is TRBJ1-4 and V is TRBV10-3, with D unclear. This CDR3 region has 14 residues. V was clipped by 5 bases and J by 6 bases, with 13 bases between them. Germline V gene sequence: CDR1 ENHRY, CDR2 SYGVKD. The CDR3 bases are TGTGCCATCAGTAGAGGAGCTGAGGATGAAAAACTGTTTTTT. Protein product: CAISRGAEDEKLFF.

Concerning this clonotype itself: This may be a read error, as it is one base from a much larger clone. This rearrangement joins TRBV19 to TRBJ1-1, with D hard to call. The V gene's germline CDR1 is LNHDA and CDR2 SQIVND (reference sequence). This CDR3 has 14 residues. This CDR3 reads CASSPVGGYTEAYF. The CDR3 nucleotides read TGTGCCAGTAGTCCCGTAGGCGGATACACTGAAGCTTACTTT.

In regard to this clonotype: The junction departs from germline at one end; a sequencing error may be responsible. The rearrangement joins TRBV6-2 or TRBV6-3 to TRBJ1-2, with TRBD1 as a possible D gene (5 bases). The CDR3 is made up of 15 amino acids. The germline gives CDR1 MNHEY, CDR2 SVGEGT. CDR3 amino acids: CASGPAGGRNYSYTF. The CDR3 DNA reads TGTGCCAGCGGCCCAGCGGGGGGACGGAACTATAGCTACACCTTC.

This clonotype has at least ten counts. The rearrangement uses TRBV14 and TRBJ2-7; the D gene could be TRBD1 or TRBD2 (5 bases each). Germline V lookup: CDR1 SGHDN, CDR2 FVKESK. The V end lost 4 bases, the J end lost 2 bases, and 15 bases lay between the germline ends. This CDR3 has 15 amino acids. CDR3 DNA: TGTGCCAGCAGCCGGTCGCTTGGGGACCCCTACGAGCAGTACTTC. Residues: CASSRSLGDPYEQYF.

The chain joins TRBV29-1 to TRBJ2-5, with 9 bases lining up with TRBD2. This CDR3 is built from 14 residues. CDR1 and CDR2 from the germline V gene are SQVTM and ANQGSEA. V lost 5 bases to trimming and J lost 4 bases; unmatched junction nucleotides: 8. The CDR3 protein is CSVMASGARETQYF. CDR3 coding DNA: TGCAGCGTTATGGCTAGCGGGGCTCGAGAGACCCAGTACTTC.

This clonotype was counted only a few times. This chain joins TRBV3-1 and TRBJ2-3; weak D call: TRBD2 (6 bases). The V end lost 2 bases, the J end lost 3 bases, and 15 bases lay between the germline ends. Germline V gene sequence: CDR1 LGHDT, CDR2 YNNKEL (reference sequence). The CDR3 is 16 residues long. This CDR3 reads CASSQKGLAITDTQYF. The CDR3 region has the DNA TGTGCCAGCAGCCAAAAGGGACTCGCCATAACAGATACGCAGTATTTT.

The V call is TRBV5-4, the J call TRBJ2-1; TRBD2 matches at 9 bases. The CDR3 has 16 amino acids. Germline CDR1 is SGHNT and CDR2 is YYREEE (reference sequence). Trimming cost V 1 base and J 6 bases; bases outside gene matches: 8. The CDR3 DNA reads as TGTGCCAGCAGCTTGAACGCGGGAGGGCCGCTCAATGAGCAGTTCTTC. Translation gives CASSLNAGGPLNEQFF. Filled out from reference TRBV5-4 and TRBJ2-1, the complete variable domain reads ETGVTQSPTHLIKTRGQQVTLRCSSQSGHNTVSWYQQALGQGPQFIFQYYREEENGRGNFPPRFSGLQFPNYSSELNVNALELDDSALYLCASSLNAGGPLNEQFFGPGTRLTVL.

This clonotype was counted at least ten times. The V call is TRBV12-3 or TRBV12-4, the J call TRBJ2-1; 7 bases are shared with TRBD2. CDR3 length equals 16 residues. V lost 6 bases, J lost 2 bases, and 10 bases stayed unmatched. CDR3 DNA: TGTGCCAGCAGCCTCCGTGGGGAGGGCCCCTACAATGAGCAGTTCTTC. Translating it yields CASSLRGEGPYNEQFF.